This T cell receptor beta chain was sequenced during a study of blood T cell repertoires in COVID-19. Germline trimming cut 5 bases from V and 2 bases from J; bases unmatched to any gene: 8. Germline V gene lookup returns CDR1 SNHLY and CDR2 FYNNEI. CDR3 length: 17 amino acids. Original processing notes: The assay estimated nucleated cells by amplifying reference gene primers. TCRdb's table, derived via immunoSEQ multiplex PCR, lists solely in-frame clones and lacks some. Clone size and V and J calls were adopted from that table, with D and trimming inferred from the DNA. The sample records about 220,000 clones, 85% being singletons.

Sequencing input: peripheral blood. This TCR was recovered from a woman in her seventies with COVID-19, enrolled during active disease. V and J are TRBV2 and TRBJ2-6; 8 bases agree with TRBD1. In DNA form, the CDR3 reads TGTGCCAGCAGTCCAGGACAGGGAGTGGCTGGGGCCAACGTCCTGACTTTC. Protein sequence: CASSPGQGVAGANVLTF. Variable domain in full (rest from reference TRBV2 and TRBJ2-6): EPEVTQTPSHQVTQMGQEVILRCVPISNHLYFYWYRQILGQKVEFLVSFYNNEISEKSEIFDDQFSVERPDGSNFTLKIRSTKLEDSAMYFCASSPGQGVAGANVLTFGAGSRLTVL.